This T cell receptor beta chain was documented in a study of neurological immune-mediated disorders. TCRdb re-derived calls from the 5' RACE reads in MiXCR, one entry per CDR3 protein. The sample has roughly 100,000 distinct CDR3 sequences, approximately 11% seen once. The sample holds a few counts of this clonotype. As for time point: longitudinal time-point 3. CDR3 length equals 15 residues. Deletions cut 1 base from V and 3 bases from J, with 11 bases between. Looked up from germline, CDR1 is SGHRS and CDR2 is YFSETQ. The source is a female donor with HTLV-1-associated myelopathy (HAM/TSP). Sequencing input: PBMCs. The chain combines TRBV5-1 with TRBJ2-1; D unresolved. CDR3 nucleotides: TGCGCCAGCAGCTTGTCCGCAGAGTACTACAATGAGCAGTTCTTC. This translates into CASSLSAEYYNEQFF.